What follows are 25 T cell receptor beta chains derived from one specimen sequenced in a study of graft-versus-host responses after intestinal transplantation (dated by TCRdb to about 2021). The time point tag for this specimen amounts to: cells obtained before transplantation from donor or recipient. The library was built by means of the immunoSEQ multiplex PCR assay. Drawn from immuneACCESS, this table holds only the in-frame rearrangements with V and J called that TCRdb kept. Clones are partly lost; checked studies trace under half to an unresolved V gene and leave the rest unexplained. The sample yields 90,000 to 150,000 clones; about 95% were counted once. Of the sample, more than 2.5% is held by the ten largest clones. No cognate antigen is known for these TCRs. The specimen was unstimulated CD8+ T cells sorted from spleen or lymph node cells, collected before intestinal transplant. These receptor sequences come from a human donor who received an intestinal transplant.

The chain recombines TRBV9 with TRBJ1-1; TRBD1 matches at 7 bases. Germline values: CDR1 SGDLS, CDR2 YYNGEE. Trimming took 1 base from V and 5 from J; bases not matched to a gene: 8. This CDR3 contains 15 residues. As DNA, the CDR3 is TGTGCCAGCAGCGTAAAACAGGGGAACCGGACTGAAGCTTTCTTT. Translated, it gives CASSVKQGNRTEAFF. Together with reference TRBV9 and TRBJ1-1, the CDR3 gives the full variable domain: DSGVTQTPKHLITATGQRVTLRCSPRSGDLSVYWYQQSLDQGLQFLIQYYNGEERAKGNILERFSAQQFPDLHSELNLSSLELGDSALYFCASSVKQGNRTEAFFGQGTRLTVV.

The chain joins TRBV5-4 to TRBJ2-7; D might be TRBD1 (6 bases). Trimming pared 2 bases from V and 2 bases from J, leaving 8 bases between. The germline V gene encodes CDR1 SGHNT and CDR2 YYREEE (reference sequence). The CDR3 is 13 amino acids. The CDR3: CASSLDRTYEQYF. Written as DNA, the CDR3 is TGTGCCAGCAGCTTAGACAGGACCTACGAGCAGTACTTC.

The chain employs TRBV19 and TRBJ2-1; D perhaps matches TRBD2 (6 bases). Germline CDR1 reads LNHDA; CDR2 reads SQIVND (reference sequence). The CDR3 runs 12 residues. The V and J ends lost 6 bases and 8 bases respectively, with 11 bases between them. CDR3 region: CASSLLAHEQFF. Written as DNA, the CDR3 is TGTGCCAGTAGCCTACTAGCTCATGAGCAGTTCTTC. Full variable domain (outside the CDR3, taken from reference TRBV19 and TRBJ2-1): DGGITQSPKYLFRKEGQNVTLSCEQNLNHDAMYWYRQDPGQGLRLIYYSQIVNDFQKGDIAEGYSVSREKKESFPLTVTSAQKNPTAFYLCASSLLAHEQFFGPGTRLTVL.

The chain links TRBV13 to TRBJ1-5; TRBD1 matches at 7 bases. The germline gives CDR1 PRHDT, CDR2 FYEKMQ (reference sequence). This CDR3 spans 14 amino acids. The ends lost 5 bases at V and 6 bases at J; junction bases unmatched: 7. The CDR3 region has the DNA TGTGCCAGCAGCCGGGGGGCAGGGGGTCAGCCCCAGCATTTT. It is translated as CASSRGAGGQPQHF.

This sequence joins TRBV4-1 and TRBJ2-7; a possible D gene is TRBD2 (5 bases). In germline, CDR1 is MGHRA, CDR2 YSYEKL. The CDR3 totals 13 residues. The V and J ends lost 4 bases and 5 bases respectively, with 12 bases between them. Here the CDR3 reads CASSLRGGNEQYF. CDR3 coding DNA: TGCGCCAGCAGCCTCCGGGGTGGCAACGAGCAGTACTTC.

J is TRBJ1-6 and V is TRBV25-1; D is uncertain. V was shortened by 6 bases and J by 4 bases, with 10 bases between the two germline ends. This CDR3 is 14 amino acids long. CDR1 MGHDK and CDR2 SYGVNS come from the germline V gene. The CDR3 loop is CASRPLGYNSPLHF. CDR3 coding DNA: TGTGCCAGCAGGCCCCTAGGGTATAATTCACCCCTCCACTTT.

The chain joins TRBV10-2 to TRBJ1-1, with D possibly being TRBD1 (5 bases). The CDR3 runs 14 residues. Germline V CDR1 and CDR2: WSHSY, SAAADI. The V gene lost 7 bases and the J gene lost 3 bases, with 15 bases spanning the gap. The CDR3 here is CASKFLGEDTEAFF. The CDR3, as DNA: TGCGCCAGCAAGTTTTTGGGGGAAGACACTGAAGCTTTCTTT.

The V gene is TRBV4-3, the J gene TRBJ2-1; the match to TRBD2 covers 9 bases. Germline lookup yields CDR1 LGHNA and CDR2 YSLEER. The CDR3 has 16 amino acids. Germline trimming cut 0 bases from V and 3 bases from J; bases unmatched to any gene: 3. The CDR3 DNA reads as TGCGCCAGCAGCCAAGATAATAGCGGGAGCTACAATGAGCAGTTCTTC. This translates into CASSQDNSGSYNEQFF.

CDR3 nucleotides: TGTGCCAGCAGTACGGAGACCTACGACGAGCAGTACTTC. Amino acids: CASSTETYDEQYF. The gene calls are TRBV27 and TRBJ2-7; D gene ambiguous. V lost 5 bases to trimming and J lost 5 bases, with 13 bases between them. Germline CDR1 is MNHEY and CDR2 is SMNVEV (reference sequence). CDR3 length equals 13 residues.

This clone was counted a single time. CDR3 bases: TGTGCCAGCAGCGTAGGGGCAGGGTTGGCCACTGAAGCTTTCTTT. Translated: CASSVGAGLATEAFF. The chain joins TRBV9 to TRBJ1-1, with D possibly matching TRBD1 (5 bases). Trimming removed 0 bases at V and 4 bases at J, with 13 bases between. Germline V gene data show CDR1 as SGDLS and CDR2 as YYNGEE. The CDR3 covers 15 residues.

V is TRBV9 and J is TRBJ1-3; D ambiguous. CDR1 SGDLS and CDR2 YYNGEE come from the germline V gene. The CDR3 spans 13 residues. Trimming left V 4 bases short and J 2 bases short, with 7 bases between. The CDR3 coding sequence is TGTGCCAGCAGCCCCAGACCTGGAAACACCATATATTTT. Its translation: CASSPRPGNTIYF.

This chain joins TRBV9 and TRBJ1-1; tentatively, D is TRBD1 (5 bases). The CDR3 runs 14 residues. The V gene's germline CDR1 is SGDLS and CDR2 YYNGEE. Trimming removed 4 bases at V and 0 bases at J, with 10 bases between. The CDR3 DNA is TGTGCCAGCAGCTACGGGGGGGTGAACACTGAAGCTTTCTTT. This gives the protein CASSYGGVNTEAFF.

The chain employs TRBV27 and TRBJ1-5; D uncertain. The CDR3 is 15 amino acids. Trimming stripped 5 bases from V and 6 bases from J, with 17 bases between. Germline lookup yields CDR1 MNHEY and CDR2 SMNVEV (reference sequence). CDR3 in DNA: TGTGCCAGCAGTCCCCGCCCCGGATTCGGTCAGCCCCAGCATTTT. Translation: CASSPRPGFGQPQHF.

The chain joins TRBV19 to TRBJ2-5; TRBD1 agrees at 7 bases. J was trimmed by 1 base and V by 4 bases; bases with no gene match: 6. The V gene's germline CDR1 is LNHDA and CDR2 SQIVND (reference sequence). There are 15 residues in the CDR3. CDR3 amino acids: CASSTPPGGQETQYF. Written as DNA, the CDR3 is TGTGCCAGTAGTACCCCTCCAGGGGGCCAAGAGACCCAGTACTTC.

The J gene is TRBJ1-2, the V gene TRBV28; D remains unclear. CDR1 and CDR2 from the germline V gene are MDHEN and SYDVKM. V dropped 4 bases and J dropped 4 bases, with 16 bases sitting between them. The length of the CDR3 is 15 residues. This CDR3 reads CASSSIFGSSYGYTF. In DNA form, the CDR3 reads TGTGCCAGCAGTTCCATCTTCGGGAGTTCCTATGGCTACACCTTC.

The J gene is TRBJ1-4, the V gene TRBV10-1; no clear D gene. The germline V and J ends were trimmed by 8 bases and 8 bases, with 12 bases remaining between them. The CDR3 length is 12 residues. Germline V gives CDR1 WNHNN, CDR2 SYGVQD (reference sequence). This CDR3 reads CASQDKKEKLFF. CDR3 in DNA: TGCGCCAGCCAGGATAAGAAGGAAAAACTGTTTTTT.

The chain has TRBV28 and TRBJ2-1, with D tentatively TRBD1 or TRBD2 (6 bases each). This CDR3 region has 16 residues. Trimming took off 3 bases at V and 3 bases at J, with 15 bases between the two ends. From germline, CDR1 is MDHEN and CDR2 SYDVKM. CDR3 residues: CASSLERGVSYNEQFF. CDR3 DNA sequence: TGTGCCAGCAGTTTGGAGAGGGGGGTCAGCTACAATGAGCAGTTCTTC.

In the case of this clone: Distinct nucleotide sequences in the sample also encode this CDR3. The V and J genes are TRBV23-1 and TRBJ2-3; D gene unclear. TRBV23-1 is an ORF, and what it does is uncertain. The ends were cut back, 0 bases at V and 1 base at J, with 5 bases in the middle. The CDR3 has 14 amino acids. In nucleotides, the CDR3 is TGCGCCAGCAGTCAATCCCGGGGCACAGATACGCAGTATTTT. Translated: CASSQSRGTDTQYF.

The V call is TRBV7-2, the J call TRBJ2-6, with a tentative D call TRBD2 (5 bases). The CDR3 runs 18 residues. Trimming took off 6 bases at V and 0 bases at J, with 18 bases between the two ends. Germline values: CDR1 SGHTA, CDR2 FQGNSA. CDR3 in DNA: TGTGCCAGCAGGTTGGATGGGGAGATAGACTCTGGGGCCAACGTCCTGACTTTC. This codes for CASRLDGEIDSGANVLTF.

The chain recombines TRBV6-1 with TRBJ1-1, with D unresolved. V was pared by 2 bases and J by 1 base, with 8 bases between. The CDR3 length is 14 residues. Germline lookup yields CDR1 MNHNS and CDR2 SASEGT. CDR3 bases: TGTGCCAGCAGTGAACGCCCCGAGAACACTGAAGCTTTCTTT. This gives the protein CASSERPENTEAFF.

Only one count was recorded for this clone. The V gene is TRBV9, the J gene TRBJ2-7, with D tentatively TRBD1 (7 bases). Per the germline V gene, CDR1 is SGDLS and CDR2 is YYNGEE. The CDR3 loop spans 16 amino acids. The germline V and J ends were trimmed by 0 bases and 7 bases, with 20 bases remaining between them. CDR3 DNA: TGTGCCAGCAGCGTAGGGGGCGGAGGGGGCTCAGAGGAGCAGTACTTC. Its translation: CASSVGGGGGSEEQYF. Full variable domain (missing parts from reference TRBV9 and TRBJ2-7): DSGVTQTPKHLITATGQRVTLRCSPRSGDLSVYWYQQSLDQGLQFLIQYYNGEERAKGNILERFSAQQFPDLHSELNLSSLELGDSALYFCASSVGGGGGSEEQYFGPGTRLTVT.

The chain uses TRBV5-1 and TRBJ2-5; possibly TRBD2 for D (5 bases). The CDR3 spans 13 residues. The germline gives CDR1 SGHRS, CDR2 YFSETQ. V lost 3 bases, J lost 5 bases, and 11 bases lay in between. CDR3 sequence: CASSSYRGETQYF. CDR3 bases: TGCGCCAGCAGCTCCTACCGGGGTGAGACCCAGTACTTC.

The chain employs TRBV6-4 and TRBJ2-5, with a possible D match to TRBD1 (5 bases). Gene TRBJ2-7 matches the end of the DNA better, so the J call may be wrong. The CDR3 has 15 amino acids. The germline V gene encodes CDR1 MRHNA and CDR2 SNTAGT. CDR3 sequence (DNA): TGTGCCAGCAGTGAAGGGGTGGGCAAGTCCTACGAGCAGTACTTC. Residues: CASSEGVGKSYEQYF.

The CDR3 spells CASSTQGYTEAFF. Written as DNA, the CDR3 is TGCGCCAGCAGTACTCAGGGGTACACTGAAGCTTTCTTT. The J gene is TRBJ1-1, the V gene TRBV10-2, with D maybe TRBD1 (6 bases). The CDR3 has 13 amino acids. The germline CDR1 and CDR2 sequences are WSHSY and SAAADI. The V gene lost 5 bases and the J gene lost 3 bases, with 10 bases spanning the gap.

This sequence joins TRBV2 and TRBJ1-2, with TRBD1 identical over 7 bases. The CDR3 has 15 amino acids. Germline CDR1 and CDR2: SNHLY and FYNNEI. J was trimmed by 8 bases and V by 1 base; bases with no gene match: 10. Written as DNA, the CDR3 is TGTGCCAGCAGTGAAGATAGGACAGGCTCTGGAGGCTACACCTTC. Its translation is CASSEDRTGSGGYTF.